This T cell receptor beta chain was sequenced during a study of cytomegalovirus exposure and HLA in healthy donors. The CDR3 covers 14 residues. Trimming stripped 2 bases from V and 4 bases from J, with 11 bases between. Germline CDR1 reads MNHEY; CDR2 reads SVGAGI. The assay was immunoSEQ multiplex PCR, and TCRdb's table has in-frame clones only and misses some. Of 150,000 to 200,000 clones in the sample, approximately 86% were seen once. Sequencing input: PBMCs. This TCR was sampled from a woman aged 18-30 years in good health and CMV-seronegative. The V and J genes are TRBV6-5 and TRBJ2-5, with a tentative D call TRBD2 (6 bases). This CDR3 reads CASSYKVGGETQYF. The CDR3 nucleotides are TGTGCCAGCAGTTACAAGGTGGGAGGAGAGACCCAGTACTTC.